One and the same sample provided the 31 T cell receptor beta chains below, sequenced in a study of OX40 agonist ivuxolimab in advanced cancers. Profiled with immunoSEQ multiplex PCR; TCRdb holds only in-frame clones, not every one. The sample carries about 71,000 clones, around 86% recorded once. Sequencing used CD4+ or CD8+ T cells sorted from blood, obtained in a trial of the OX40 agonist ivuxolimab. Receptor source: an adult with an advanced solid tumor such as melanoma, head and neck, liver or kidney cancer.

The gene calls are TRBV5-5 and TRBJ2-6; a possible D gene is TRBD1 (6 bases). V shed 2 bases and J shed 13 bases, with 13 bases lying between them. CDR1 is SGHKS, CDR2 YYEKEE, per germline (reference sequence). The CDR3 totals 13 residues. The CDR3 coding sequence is TGTGCCAGCAGCTTAAACAGGGCCCTTGTCCTGACTTTC. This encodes CASSLNRALVLTF.

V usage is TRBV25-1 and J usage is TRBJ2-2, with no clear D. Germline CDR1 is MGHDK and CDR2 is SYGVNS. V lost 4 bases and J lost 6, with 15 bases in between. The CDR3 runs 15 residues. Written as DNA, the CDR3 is TGTGCCAGCAGTGGACGGCAGGCCGATCCCGGGGAGCTGTTTTTT. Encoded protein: CASSGRQADPGELFF.

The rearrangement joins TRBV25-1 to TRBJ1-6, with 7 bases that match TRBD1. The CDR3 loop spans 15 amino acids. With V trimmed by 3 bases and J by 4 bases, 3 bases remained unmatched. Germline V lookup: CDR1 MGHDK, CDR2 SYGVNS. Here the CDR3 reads CASSDGQAYNSPLHF. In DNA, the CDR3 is TGTGCCAGCAGTGACGGACAGGCTTATAATTCACCCCTCCACTTT. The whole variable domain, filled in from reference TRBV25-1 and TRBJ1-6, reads EADIYQTPRYLVIGTGKKITLECSQTMGHDKMYWYQQDPGMELHLIHYSYGVNSTEKGDLSSESTVSRIRTEHFPLTLESARPSHTSQYLCASSDGQAYNSPLHFGNGTRLTVT.

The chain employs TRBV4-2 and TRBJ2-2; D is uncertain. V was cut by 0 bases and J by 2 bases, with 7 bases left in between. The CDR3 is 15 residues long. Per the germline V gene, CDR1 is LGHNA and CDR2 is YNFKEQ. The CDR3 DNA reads TGTGCCAGCAGCCAAGATGTCGGAAACACCGGGGAGCTGTTTTTT. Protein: CASSQDVGNTGELFF.

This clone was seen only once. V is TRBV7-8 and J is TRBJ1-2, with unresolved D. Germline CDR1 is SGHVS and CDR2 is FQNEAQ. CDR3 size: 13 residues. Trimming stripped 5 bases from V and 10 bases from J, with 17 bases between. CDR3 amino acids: CASSPGPRKSYTF. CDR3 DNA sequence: TGTGCCAGCAGCCCAGGACCGCGCAAATCCTACACCTTC.

The CDR3 protein is CASSVESSYNSPLHF. DNA for the CDR3: TGTGCCAGCAGTGTCGAGAGCTCCTATAATTCACCCCTCCACTTT. This chain uses TRBV6-1 with TRBJ1-6; no firm D call. Germline V lookup: CDR1 MNHNS, CDR2 SASEGT. Trimming removed 4 bases at V and 0 bases at J, with 7 bases between. This CDR3 comprises 15 residues.

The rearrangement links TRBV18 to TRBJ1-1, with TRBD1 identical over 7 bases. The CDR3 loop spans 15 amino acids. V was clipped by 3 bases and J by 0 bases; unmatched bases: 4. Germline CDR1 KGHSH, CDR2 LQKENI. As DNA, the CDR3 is TGTGCCAGCTCACCTCCGACAGGGTTGAACACTGAAGCTTTCTTT. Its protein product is CASSPPTGLNTEAFF.

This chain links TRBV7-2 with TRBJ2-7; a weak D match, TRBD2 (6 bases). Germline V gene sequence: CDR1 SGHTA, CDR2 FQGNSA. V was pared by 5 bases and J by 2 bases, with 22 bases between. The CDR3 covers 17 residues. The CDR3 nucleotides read TGTGCCAGCAGCCCCGTCGCGGGAAGCGGGCTGGCCTACGAGCAGTACTTC. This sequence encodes CASSPVAGSGLAYEQYF.

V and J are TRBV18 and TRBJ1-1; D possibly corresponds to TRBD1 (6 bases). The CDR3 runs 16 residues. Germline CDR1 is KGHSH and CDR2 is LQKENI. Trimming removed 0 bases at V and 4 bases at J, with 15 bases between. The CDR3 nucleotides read TGTGCCAGCTCACCACCCATGGGGGGCAGGGGCACTGAAGCTTTCTTT. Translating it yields CASSPPMGGRGTEAFF.

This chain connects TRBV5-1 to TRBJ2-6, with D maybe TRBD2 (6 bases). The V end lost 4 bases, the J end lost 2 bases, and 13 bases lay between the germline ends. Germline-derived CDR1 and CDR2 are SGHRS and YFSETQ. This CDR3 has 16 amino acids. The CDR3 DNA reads TGCGCCAGCAGCCCACTGGCGGGGACTGGGGCCAACGTCCTGACTTTC. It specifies CASSPLAGTGANVLTF.

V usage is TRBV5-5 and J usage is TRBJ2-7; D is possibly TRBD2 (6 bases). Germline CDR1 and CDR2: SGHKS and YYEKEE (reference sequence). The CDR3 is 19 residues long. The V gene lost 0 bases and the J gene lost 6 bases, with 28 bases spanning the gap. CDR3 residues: CASSLAGDVPTIRRGEQYF. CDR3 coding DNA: TGTGCCAGCAGCTTGGCGGGGGACGTCCCTACCATACGACGCGGCGAGCAGTACTTC.

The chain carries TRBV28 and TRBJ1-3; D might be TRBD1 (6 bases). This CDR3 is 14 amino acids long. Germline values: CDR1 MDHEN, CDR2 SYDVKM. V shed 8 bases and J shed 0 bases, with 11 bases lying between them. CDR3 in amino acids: CASVDRSSGNTIYF. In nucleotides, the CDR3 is TGTGCCAGCGTTGACAGGAGCTCTGGAAACACCATATATTTT.

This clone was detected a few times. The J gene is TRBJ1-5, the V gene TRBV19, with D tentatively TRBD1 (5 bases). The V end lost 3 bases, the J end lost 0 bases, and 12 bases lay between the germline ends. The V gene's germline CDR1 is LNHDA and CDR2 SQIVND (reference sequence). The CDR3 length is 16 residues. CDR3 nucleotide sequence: TGTGCCAGTAGTATCCAGGGTATCGATAGCAATCAGCCCCAGCATTTT. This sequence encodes CASSIQGIDSNQPQHF.

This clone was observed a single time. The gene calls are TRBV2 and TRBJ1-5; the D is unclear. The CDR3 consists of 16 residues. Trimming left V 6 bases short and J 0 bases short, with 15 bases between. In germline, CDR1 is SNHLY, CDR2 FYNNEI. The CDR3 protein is CASSDTDTYSNQPQHF. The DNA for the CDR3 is TGTGCCAGCAGCGACACCGACACATATAGCAATCAGCCCCAGCATTTT.

CDR3 region: CASSFGGRTGELFF. The CDR3 DNA follows: TGTGCCAGCAGCTTTGGGGGGCGCACCGGGGAGCTGTTTTTT. The chain employs TRBV27 and TRBJ2-2; tentatively, D is TRBD1 or TRBD2 (6 bases each). Trimming took 6 bases from V and 4 from J, leaving 12 bases between them. Germline lookup yields CDR1 MNHEY and CDR2 SMNVEV (reference sequence). The CDR3 has 14 amino acids.

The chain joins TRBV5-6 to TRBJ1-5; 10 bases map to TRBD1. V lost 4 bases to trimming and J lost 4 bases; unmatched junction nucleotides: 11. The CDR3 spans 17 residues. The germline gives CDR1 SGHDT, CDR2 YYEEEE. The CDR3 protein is CASSRAGTGASNQPQHF. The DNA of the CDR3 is TGTGCCAGCAGCCGCGCCGGGACAGGGGCTTCAAATCAGCCCCAGCATTTT.

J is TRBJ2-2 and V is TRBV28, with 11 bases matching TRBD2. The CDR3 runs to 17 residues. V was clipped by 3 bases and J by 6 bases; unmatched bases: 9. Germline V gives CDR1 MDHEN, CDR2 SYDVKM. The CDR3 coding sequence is TGTGCCAGCAGTTTTTTAGCGGGAGGGCCTAGGGCCGGGGAGCTGTTTTTT. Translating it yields CASSFLAGGPRAGELFF.

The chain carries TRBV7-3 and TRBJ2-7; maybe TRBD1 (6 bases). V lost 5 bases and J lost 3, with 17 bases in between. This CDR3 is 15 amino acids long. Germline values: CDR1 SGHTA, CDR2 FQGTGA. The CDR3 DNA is TGTGCCAGCAGCCCTTCAGGGGCCCGAAACTACGAGCAGTACTTC. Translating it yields CASSPSGARNYEQYF.

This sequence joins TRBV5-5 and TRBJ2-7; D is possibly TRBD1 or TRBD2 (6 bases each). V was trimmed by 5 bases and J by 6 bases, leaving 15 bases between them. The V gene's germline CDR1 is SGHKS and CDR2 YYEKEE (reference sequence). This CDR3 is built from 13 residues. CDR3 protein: CASSSQGRREQYF. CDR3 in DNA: TGTGCCAGCAGTAGCCAGGGGAGGCGCGAGCAGTACTTC.

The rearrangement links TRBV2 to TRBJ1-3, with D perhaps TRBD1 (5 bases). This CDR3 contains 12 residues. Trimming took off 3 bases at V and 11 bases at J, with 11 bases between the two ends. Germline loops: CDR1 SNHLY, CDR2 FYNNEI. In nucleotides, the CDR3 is TGTGCCAGCAGTGAGGGGGTAATCTCCATATATTTT. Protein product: CASSEGVISIYF. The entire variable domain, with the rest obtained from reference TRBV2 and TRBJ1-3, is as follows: EPEVTQTPSHQVTQMGQEVILRCVPISNHLYFYWYRQILGQKVEFLVSFYNNEISEKSEIFDDQFSVERPDGSNFTLKIRSTKLEDSAMYFCASSEGVISIYFGEGSWLTVV.

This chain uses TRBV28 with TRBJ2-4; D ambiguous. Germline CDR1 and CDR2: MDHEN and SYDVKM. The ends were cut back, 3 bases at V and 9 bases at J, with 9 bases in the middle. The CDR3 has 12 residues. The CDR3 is CASSLAGTIQYF. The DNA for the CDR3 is TGTGCCAGCAGTTTGGCAGGAACCATTCAGTACTTC.

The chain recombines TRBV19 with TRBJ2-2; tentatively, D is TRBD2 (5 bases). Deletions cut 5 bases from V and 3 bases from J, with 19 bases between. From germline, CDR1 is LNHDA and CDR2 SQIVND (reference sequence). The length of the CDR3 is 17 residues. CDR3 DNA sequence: TGTGCCAGTAGTCAATTAGCGCGGTCAGGAGACACCGGGGAGCTGTTTTTT. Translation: CASSQLARSGDTGELFF.

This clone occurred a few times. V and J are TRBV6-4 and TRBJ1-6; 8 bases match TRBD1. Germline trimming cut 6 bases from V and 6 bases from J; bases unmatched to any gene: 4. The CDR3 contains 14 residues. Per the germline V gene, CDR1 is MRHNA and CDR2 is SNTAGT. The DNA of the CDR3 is TGTGCCAGCAGCCAGGGGGCAGTTAATTCACCCCTCCACTTT. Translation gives CASSQGAVNSPLHF.

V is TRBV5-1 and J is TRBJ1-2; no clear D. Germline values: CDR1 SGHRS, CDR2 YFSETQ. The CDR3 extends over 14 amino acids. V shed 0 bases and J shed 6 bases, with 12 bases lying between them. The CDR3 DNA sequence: TGCGCCAGCAGCTTGGGACGATCGGAGGATGGCTACACCTTC. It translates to CASSLGRSEDGYTF. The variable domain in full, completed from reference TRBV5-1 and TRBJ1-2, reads KAGVTQTPRYLIKTRGQQVTLSCSPISGHRSVSWYQQTPGQGLQFLFEYFSETQRNKGNFPGRFSGRQFSNSRSEMNVSTLELGDSALYLCASSLGRSEDGYTFGSGTRLTVV.

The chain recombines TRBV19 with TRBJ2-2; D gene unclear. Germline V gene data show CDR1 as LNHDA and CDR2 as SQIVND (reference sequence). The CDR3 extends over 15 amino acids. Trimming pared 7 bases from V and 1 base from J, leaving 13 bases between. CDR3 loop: CASNPLDRNTGELFF. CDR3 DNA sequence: TGTGCCAGTAACCCCCTCGACCGGAACACCGGGGAGCTGTTTTTT.

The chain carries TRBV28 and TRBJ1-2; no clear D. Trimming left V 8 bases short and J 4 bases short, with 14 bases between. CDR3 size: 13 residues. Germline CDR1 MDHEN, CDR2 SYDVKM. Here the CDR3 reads CASLSRLSYGYTF. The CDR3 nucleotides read TGTGCCAGCTTGTCGAGGCTATCCTATGGCTACACCTTC.

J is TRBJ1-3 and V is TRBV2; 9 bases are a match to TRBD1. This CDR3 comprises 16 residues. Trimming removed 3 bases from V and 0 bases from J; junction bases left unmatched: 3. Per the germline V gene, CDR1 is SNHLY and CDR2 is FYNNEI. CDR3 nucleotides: TGTGCCAGCAGTGAGGGACAGGGCAACTCTGGAAACACCATATATTTT. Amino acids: CASSEGQGNSGNTIYF.

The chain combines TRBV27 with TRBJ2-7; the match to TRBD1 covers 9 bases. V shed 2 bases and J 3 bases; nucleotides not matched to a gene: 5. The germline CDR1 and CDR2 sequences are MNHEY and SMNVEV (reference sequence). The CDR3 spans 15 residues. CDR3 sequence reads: CASSLDGTGIYEQYF. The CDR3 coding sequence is TGTGCCAGCAGTTTAGACGGGACAGGGATCTACGAGCAGTACTTC.

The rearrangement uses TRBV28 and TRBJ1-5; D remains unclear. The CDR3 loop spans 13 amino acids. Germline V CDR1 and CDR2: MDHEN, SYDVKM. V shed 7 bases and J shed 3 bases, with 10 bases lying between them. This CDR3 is CASTSDLNQPQHF. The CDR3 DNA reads TGTGCCAGCACTTCGGACCTCAATCAGCCCCAGCATTTT. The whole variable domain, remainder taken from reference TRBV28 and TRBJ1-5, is DVKVTQSSRYLVKRTGEKVFLECVQDMDHENMFWYRQDPGLGLRLIYFSYDVKMKEKGDIPEGYSVSREKKERFSLILESASTNQTSMYLCASTSDLNQPQHFGDGTRLSIL.

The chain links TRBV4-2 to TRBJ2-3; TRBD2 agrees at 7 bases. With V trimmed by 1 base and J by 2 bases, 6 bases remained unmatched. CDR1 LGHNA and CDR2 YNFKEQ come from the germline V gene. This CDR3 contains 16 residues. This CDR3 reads CASSQGEGFTTDTQYF. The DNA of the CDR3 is TGTGCCAGCAGCCAAGGGGAGGGATTTACCACAGATACGCAGTATTTT.

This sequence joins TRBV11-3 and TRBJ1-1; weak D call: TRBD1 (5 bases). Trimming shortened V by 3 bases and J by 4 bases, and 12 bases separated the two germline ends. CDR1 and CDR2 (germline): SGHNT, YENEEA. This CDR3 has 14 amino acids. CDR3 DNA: TGTGCCAGCAGCTTGAATGGGGACGGCACTGAAGCTTTCTTT. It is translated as CASSLNGDGTEAFF.